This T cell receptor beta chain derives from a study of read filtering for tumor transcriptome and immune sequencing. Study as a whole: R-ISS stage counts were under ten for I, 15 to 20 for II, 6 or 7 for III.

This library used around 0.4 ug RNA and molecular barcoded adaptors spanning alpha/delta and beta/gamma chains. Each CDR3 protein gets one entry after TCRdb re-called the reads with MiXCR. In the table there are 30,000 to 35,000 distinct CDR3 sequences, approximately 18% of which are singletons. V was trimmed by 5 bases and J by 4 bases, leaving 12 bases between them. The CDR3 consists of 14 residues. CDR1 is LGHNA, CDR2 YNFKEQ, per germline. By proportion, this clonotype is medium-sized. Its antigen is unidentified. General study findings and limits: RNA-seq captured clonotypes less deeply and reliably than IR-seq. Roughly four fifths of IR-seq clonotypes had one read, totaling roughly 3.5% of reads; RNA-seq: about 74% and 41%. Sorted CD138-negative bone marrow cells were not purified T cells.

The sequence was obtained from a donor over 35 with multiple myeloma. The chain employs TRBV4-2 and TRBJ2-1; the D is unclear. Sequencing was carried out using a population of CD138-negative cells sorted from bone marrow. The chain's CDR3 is CASSLRDHYNEQFF. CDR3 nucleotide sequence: TGTGCCAGCAGCTTACGCGACCATTACAATGAGCAGTTCTTC.